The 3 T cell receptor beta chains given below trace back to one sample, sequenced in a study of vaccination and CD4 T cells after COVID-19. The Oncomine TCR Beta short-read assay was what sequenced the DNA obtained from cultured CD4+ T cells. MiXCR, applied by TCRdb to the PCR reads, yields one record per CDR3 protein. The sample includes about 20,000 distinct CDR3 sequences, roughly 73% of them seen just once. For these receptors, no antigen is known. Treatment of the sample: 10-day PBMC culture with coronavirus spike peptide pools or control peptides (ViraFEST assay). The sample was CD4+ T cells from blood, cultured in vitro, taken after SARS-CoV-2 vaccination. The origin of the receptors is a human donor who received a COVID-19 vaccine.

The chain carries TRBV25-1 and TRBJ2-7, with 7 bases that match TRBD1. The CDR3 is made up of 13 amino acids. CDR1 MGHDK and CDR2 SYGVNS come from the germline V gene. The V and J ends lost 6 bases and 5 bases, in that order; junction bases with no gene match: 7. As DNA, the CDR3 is TGTGCCAGCAGGCAGGGGGTAGTGGACGAGCAGTACTTC. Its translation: CASRQGVVDEQYF.

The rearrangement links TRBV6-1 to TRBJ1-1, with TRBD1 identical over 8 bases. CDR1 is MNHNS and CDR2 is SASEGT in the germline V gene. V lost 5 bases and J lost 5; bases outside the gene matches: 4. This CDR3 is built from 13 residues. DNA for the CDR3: TGTGCCAGCAGTCGTACAGGGGGTACTGAAGCTTTCTTT. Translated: CASSRTGGTEAFF.

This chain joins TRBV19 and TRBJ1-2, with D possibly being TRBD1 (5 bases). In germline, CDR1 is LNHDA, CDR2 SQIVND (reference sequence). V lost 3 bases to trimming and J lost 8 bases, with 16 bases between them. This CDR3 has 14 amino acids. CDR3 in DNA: TGTGCCAGTAGTATGAGTCCTCAGGGAGGCGGCTACACCTTC. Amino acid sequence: CASSMSPQGGGYTF.